This is a list of T cell receptor beta chains from one sample in a study of T-cell memory formation after mild COVID-19. TCRdb reanalysed the 5' RACE reads using MiXCR and keeps one entry per CDR3 protein. Here the sample spans approximately 580,000 distinct CDR3 sequences, about a fifth being singletons. Material for sequencing was PBMCs or a T cell subset sorted from them (not recorded which). These TCRs come from an adult woman who had mild COVID-19 (a few samples of this study predate the infection). Cell type and time point are not known. CDR3s include the opening cysteine and the closing phenylalanine or tryptophan. A D gene is named only where the DNA matches it firmly. A row's size may be missing; if present it is once, few, many or a size class.

v_call,j_call,d_call,clone_size,cdr3_nt,cdr3_aa
TRBV6-5,TRBJ2-1,NA,NA,TGTGCCAGCAGCTGGACCGGATCCTACAATGAGCAGTTCTTC,CASSWTGSYNEQFF
TRBV12-3/TRBV12-4,TRBJ1-4,TRBD1,NA,TGTGCCAGCAGTTCACTCGGGGGAGGGACAGGGTCCCAAAAACTGTTTTTT,CASSSLGGGTGSQKLFF
TRBV5-1,TRBJ2-5,TRBD2,NA,TGCGCCAGCTTAGGACTAGAAGAGACCCAGTACTTC,CASLGLEETQYF
TRBV25-1,TRBJ2-1,NA,few,TGTGCCAGCAGTGCCACCGGGACCGGCTCCTACAATGAGCAGTTCTTC,CASSATGTGSYNEQFF
TRBV7-9,TRBJ1-1,NA,few,TGTGCCAGCACCCGATACAGACCCACTGAAGCTTTCTTT,CASTRYRPTEAFF
TRBV7-9,TRBJ2-3,TRBD2,NA,TGTGCCAGCAGCCTCCTCTTTGATAGCGGGGGGGCCTGGTGGGATACGCAGTATTTT,CASSLLFDSGGAWWDTQYF
TRBV12-3/TRBV12-4,TRBJ2-1,TRBD1,NA,TGTGCCAGCAGCATTGAGGGACAGGGGGCATTGGAGCAGTTCTTC,CASSIEGQGALEQFF
TRBV7-8,TRBJ2-1,TRBD1,NA,TGTGCCAGCAGCCCTAGCTCCGGGACAGGGGATCACCATGAGCAGTTCTTC,CASSPSSGTGDHHEQFF
TRBV5-1,TRBJ1-1,TRBD1,NA,TGCGCCAGCAGCTTTGGGACAGCTGAAGCTTTCTTT,CASSFGTAEAFF
TRBV27,TRBJ2-2,TRBD2,NA,TGTGCCAGCAGTCTTCTAGCGGGGGAGGACGGGGAGCTGTTTTTT,CASSLLAGEDGELFF
TRBV7-6,TRBJ2-2,TRBD2,NA,TGTGCCAGCAGCTTAGTCGGAACAGCGGGGGCCGGGGAGCTGTTTTTT,CASSLVGTAGAGELFF
TRBV5-1,TRBJ2-1,NA,once,TGCGCCAGCAGCGGGGGGATTTCGCGGGACAGAGAGCAGTTCTTC,CASSGGISRDREQFF
TRBV24-1,TRBJ1-2,NA,NA,TGTGCCACCAGTGATACCGTCTATGGCTACACCTTC,CATSDTVYGYTF
TRBV15,TRBJ1-4,NA,NA,TGTGCCACCAGCAGGGACAGTAATGAAAAACTGTTTTTT,CATSRDSNEKLFF
TRBV24-1,TRBJ2-1,TRBD2,few,TGTGCCACCAGAGGAGCGGGAGTCGATGAGCAGTTCTTC,CATRGAGVDEQFF
TRBV5-1,TRBJ2-5,TRBD2,many,TGTGCCAGCAGCTTAGGGGCGGGAGAGGAGACCCAGTACTTC,CASSLGAGEETQYF
TRBV12-3/TRBV12-4,TRBJ1-6,NA,NA,TGTGCCAGCGCCCAGAATTCACCCCTCCACTTT,CASAQNSPLHF
TRBV29-1,TRBJ1-1,NA,NA,TGCAGCGTTGAAGGTGCGGGGTTGAACACTGAAGCTTTCTTT,CSVEGAGLNTEAFF
TRBV18,TRBJ1-3,TRBD1,NA,TGTGCCAGCTCACCAATCCAGGGGGAAAACACCATATATTTT,CASSPIQGENTIYF
TRBV15,TRBJ2-1,TRBD2,few,TGTGCCACCAGCAGAGGCGCCCGACTAGCGGGACGGTTGGATGAGCAGTTCTTC,CATSRGARLAGRLDEQFF
TRBV4-1,TRBJ2-7,TRBD1,NA,TGCGCCAGCAGCCACGGACAGGGGCCCAACTACGAGCAGTACTTC,CASSHGQGPNYEQYF
TRBV11-2,TRBJ2-1,TRBD1,NA,TGTGCCAGCAGCTTAGGACAGGGGATGGGCAATGAGCAGTTCTTC,CASSLGQGMGNEQFF
TRBV7-6,TRBJ2-2,NA,NA,TGTGCCAGCAGCAATTCGTGGGCCGGGGAGCTGTTTTTT,CASSNSWAGELFF
TRBV6-1,TRBJ2-1,TRBD2,few,TGTGCCAGCAGGGACAGCGGGAGGGGTTACAATGAGCAGTTCTTC,CASRDSGRGYNEQFF
TRBV7-8,TRBJ2-1,NA,NA,TGTGCCAGCAGCTTACCTTTCCGAGCCGTGGGCAATGAGCAGTTCTTC,CASSLPFRAVGNEQFF
TRBV7-6,TRBJ2-3,TRBD1,NA,TGTGCCAGCAGCATCTCCGGGACAGGGTCAGTGAATACGCAGTATTTT,CASSISGTGSVNTQYF
TRBV6-5,TRBJ2-1,TRBD2,few,TGTGCCAGCAGTTATGGGAGGGACAATGAGCAGTTCTTC,CASSYGRDNEQFF
TRBV7-2,TRBJ1-1,TRBD1,NA,TGTGCCAGCAGCGCCCGACAGGGCCAGAACACTGAAGCTTTCTTT,CASSARQGQNTEAFF
TRBV3-1,TRBJ2-1,NA,NA,TGTGCCAGCAGCCGCAATCGAGAGCAGTTCTTC,CASSRNREQFF
TRBV7-9,TRBJ2-7,NA,NA,TGTGCCAGCAGCTTAGCGCAGGGCCCCTACGAGCAGTACTTC,CASSLAQGPYEQYF
TRBV15,TRBJ2-7,TRBD2,NA,TGTGCCACCAGCAAGACTAGCGGGAGCTCCTACGAGCAGTACTTC,CATSKTSGSSYEQYF
TRBV7-2,TRBJ2-2,NA,few,TGTGCCAGCAGCCAGGGGGGGGCTACCACCGGGGAGCTGTTTTTT,CASSQGGATTGELFF
TRBV9,TRBJ1-1,NA,NA,TGTGCCAGCAGCGAAGATAACTCGAACACTGAAGCTTTCTTT,CASSEDNSNTEAFF
TRBV5-1,TRBJ2-1,TRBD2,NA,TGCGCCAGCAGCCTACCGGGACTAGCGGTAATCAATGAGCAGTTCTTC,CASSLPGLAVINEQFF
TRBV29-1,TRBJ2-5,NA,NA,TGCAGCGTTCCCGAGGGGAGTGAGACCCAGTACTTC,CSVPEGSETQYF
TRBV7-3,TRBJ2-1,TRBD2,NA,TGTGCCAGCAGCTTAAAGGCGGGGGACAATGAGCAGTTCTTC,CASSLKAGDNEQFF
TRBV14,TRBJ1-2,NA,once,TGTGCCAGCAGCCAAGAAGAGGGGAGATGGTATGGCTACACCTTC,CASSQEEGRWYGYTF
TRBV14,TRBJ2-1,NA,NA,TGTGCCAGCAGCCAGCTAGGTGGCTCCTACAATGAGCAGTTCTTC,CASSQLGGSYNEQFF
TRBV4-1,TRBJ1-3,NA,NA,TGCGCCAGCAGCCAAGGACACGGGAGCTCTGGAAACACCATATATTTT,CASSQGHGSSGNTIYF
TRBV4-1,TRBJ2-2,TRBD1,NA,TGCGCCAGCAGCCCTACAGGGGCCCGCCTCGGGGAGCTGTTTTTT,CASSPTGARLGELFF
TRBV11-2,TRBJ2-7,TRBD2,NA,TGTGCCAGCAGCTTACATCTAGCGGGGTACGAGCAGTACTTC,CASSLHLAGYEQYF
TRBV11-2,TRBJ2-7,NA,few,TGTGCCAGCAGATCGGGGCGGGCCAGGGGCGAGCAGTACTTC,CASRSGRARGEQYF
TRBV29-1,TRBJ2-5,TRBD2,NA,TGCAGCGTTGGCCAGGGACTACAAGAGACCCAGTACTTC,CSVGQGLQETQYF
TRBV20-1,TRBJ2-5,TRBD1,few,TGCAGTGCTAGGACAGGGCACCAAGAGACCCAGTACTTC,CSARTGHQETQYF
TRBV21-1,TRBJ2-7,NA,few,TGTGCCAGCCCGCTTGGGCGGGGGCAGTTCTACGAGCAGTACTTC,CASPLGRGQFYEQYF
TRBV5-1,TRBJ2-2,TRBD1,few,TGCGCCAGCAGCGGGGGCCGGCTGGGACAGGGCACCGGGGAGCTGTTTTTT,CASSGGRLGQGTGELFF
TRBV7-2,TRBJ2-4,TRBD2,many,TGTGCCAGCAGCCTGGGGGGGACCAAAAACATTCAGTACTTC,CASSLGGTKNIQYF
TRBV9,TRBJ2-1,NA,once,TGTGCCAGCAGCGTTGGGGCCGCCACGGAGCAGTTCTTC,CASSVGAATEQFF
TRBV5-5,TRBJ2-2,NA,NA,TGTGCCAGCAGCTTGGGGGACGGGGAGCTGTTTTTT,CASSLGDGELFF
TRBV5-1,TRBJ2-3,TRBD2,few,TGCGCCAGCAGCCGATTAGTCATACTAGCGGAATCACTAGGAGATACGCAGTATTTT,CASSRLVILAESLGDTQYF
TRBV6-5,TRBJ1-4,NA,NA,TGTGCCAGCAGTTACCAAACAGAGCCCGCTAATGAAAAACTGTTTTTT,CASSYQTEPANEKLFF
TRBV7-2,TRBJ1-1,NA,NA,TGTGCCAGCAGCTTAAGAAAGGGAGAAGCTTTCTTT,CASSLRKGEAFF